This record covers a single T cell receptor beta chain. CDR3 length: 14 residues. V was clipped by 2 bases and J by 5 bases, with 10 bases between them. Germline values: CDR1 SEHNR, CDR2 FQNEAQ (reference sequence). This sample is drawn from a study of blood T cell repertoires in COVID-19. Across the whole study: T cells, B-cell-depleted T cells, or PBMCs provided the cDNA or gDNA that served as material.

The assay was immunoSEQ multiplex PCR, and TCRdb's table has in-frame clones only and misses some. The repertoire holds approximately 250,000 clones, with 80% to 90% as singletons. Sequencing was done on a sample of PBMCs or T cells enriched from blood (not recorded which). J is TRBJ2-1 and V is TRBV7-9; unclear D gene. The clonotype comes from a young man with acute COVID-19. The DNA of the CDR3 is TGTGCCAGCAGCTTATTTACTACAAACAATGAGCAGTTCTTC. This sequence encodes CASSLFTTNNEQFF.